This section outlines one T cell receptor beta chain sequence together with its context. A much bigger clone sits one base away, suggesting this may be a read error. No conserved phenylalanine or tryptophan ends this CDR3, so it is likely a read error. With around 500 ng total RNA as template and a constant-region primer, TCR beta cDNA was made. Nested multiplex PCR, run for three rounds with slightly modified ARM-PCR, yielded TCR beta libraries. It was with TRBV1-TRBV30 forward primers and a C-beta reverse primer that the first two PCR rounds were run, at roughly 10 cycles each. MiXCR, run by TCRdb on the multiplex PCR reads, gives a single entry per CDR3 protein. Among about 330,000 distinct CDR3 sequences, roughly two thirds were seen once, and the ten largest hold roughly 6%. The CDR3 length is 15 residues. V lost 0 bases and J lost 3; bases outside the gene matches: 5. Germline CDR1 reads LGHNA; CDR2 reads YNFKEQ.

It was unsorted whole blood that yielded blood RNA, and germline DNA was also extracted. Before the operation took place, about 4.4 milliliters of peripheral blood were collected. These data belong to a study of tumor-infiltrating lymphocytes in primary liver carcinoma. This receptor was identified in a man in his forties or fifties with primary liver carcinoma and hepatitis B virus infection. V usage is TRBV4-2 and J usage is TRBJ2-7; 7 bases are shared with TRBD2. Sequences were obtained from peripheral blood. CDR3 amino acids: CASSQDWASGYEQYC. Written as DNA, the CDR3 is TGTGCCAGCAGCCAAGATTGGGCTAGCGGCTACGAGCAGTACTGC.